A single sample is the source of the 18 T cell receptor beta chains below, sequenced in a study of cytomegalovirus exposure and HLA in healthy donors. The PCR ran on 60 Vbeta and 13 Jbeta primers. The method was immunoSEQ multiplex PCR; TCRdb's version includes in-frame clones alone and lacks a portion of them. The profile covers over 35,000 clones, with approximately 63% appearing a single time and roughly 4% taken by the ten largest. What was sequenced was PBMCs. The source of these receptors is a man aged 40-49 years in good health and CMV-seronegative.

This clone was found a few times. This sequence joins TRBV30 and TRBJ1-1; D ambiguous. This CDR3 has 13 residues. Germline CDR1 GTSNPN, CDR2 SVGIG (reference sequence). Trimming removed 3 bases at V and 0 bases at J, with 8 bases between. The chain's CDR3 is CAWSNGVNTEAFF. For the CDR3, the DNA is TGTGCCTGGAGCAACGGTGTGAACACTGAAGCTTTCTTT.

This clone has only a few counts. The chain combines TRBV7-2 with TRBJ1-2; a possible D gene is TRBD1 (6 bases). This CDR3 comprises 15 residues. CDR1 is SGHTA, CDR2 FQGNSA, per germline. Between the trimmed V and J ends, which lost 4 bases and 2 bases, there was a span of 14 bases. CDR3 sequence reads: CASSSGTLRNYGYTF. CDR3 nucleotide sequence: TGTGCCAGCAGCTCCGGGACACTTAGAAACTATGGCTACACCTTC.

By sample fraction, this clone is medium-sized (0.01 to 0.1%). The V call is TRBV6-1, the J call TRBJ2-3, with 12 bases lining up with TRBD2. Germline assignment: CDR1 MNHNS and CDR2 SASEGT. The CDR3 totals 15 residues. With 3 bases clipped from V and 4 bases from J, the junction kept 2 bases outside the gene matches. In DNA form, the CDR3 reads TGTGCCAGCAGTGAGCTAGCGGGGGGGTCAGATACGCAGTATTTT. This encodes CASSELAGGSDTQYF.

This chain links TRBV28 with TRBJ1-5; perhaps TRBD1 as D (6 bases). Germline CDR1 and CDR2: MDHEN and SYDVKM. This CDR3 has 15 amino acids. V shed 6 bases and J shed 2 bases, with 14 bases lying between them. The CDR3 bases are TGTGCCAGCAGCCCGCGGGGGGGCGGCAATCAGCCCCAGCATTTT. Its translation: CASSPRGGGNQPQHF.

This clone was seen a handful of times. The V call is TRBV5-1, the J call TRBJ2-7; weak D call: TRBD1 (6 bases). Germline CDR1 and CDR2: SGHRS and YFSETQ. This CDR3 is 14 amino acids long. V lost 2 bases and J 2 bases, leaving 11 bases between the germline ends. CDR3 amino acids: CASSFTGDTYEQYF. CDR3 bases: TGCGCCAGCAGCTTCACCGGGGACACCTACGAGCAGTACTTC.

This sequence joins TRBV27 and TRBJ1-5; the D gene is possibly TRBD1 (5 bases). The CDR3 covers 15 residues. V was clipped by 6 bases and J by 4 bases, with 16 bases between them. Per germline, CDR1 MNHEY and CDR2 SMNVEV (reference sequence). CDR3 bases: TGTGCCAGCAGCCCGACATGGGGGGGGAATCAGCCCCAGCATTTT. It specifies CASSPTWGGNQPQHF.

This chain links TRBV16 with TRBJ1-1, with 7 bases aligning to TRBD1. Germline V CDR1 and CDR2: KGHSY, FQNENV. The CDR3 has 14 amino acids. V shed 2 bases and J 6 bases; nucleotides not matched to a gene: 6. The CDR3 bases are TGTGCCAGCAGCCAAGAACAGGGGAGCGCTGAAGCTTTCTTT. Residues: CASSQEQGSAEAFF. Using reference TRBV16 and TRBJ1-1 for the parts outside the CDR3, the full variable domain is GEEVAQTPKHLVRGEGQKAKLYCAPIKGHSYVFWYQQVLKNEFKFLISFQNENVFDETGMPKERFSAKCLPNSPCSLEIQATKLEDSAVYFCASSQEQGSAEAFFGQGTRLTVV.

The genes are TRBV29-1 and TRBJ2-7; TRBD1 matches at 7 bases. This CDR3 contains 14 residues. Per germline, CDR1 SQVTM and CDR2 ANQGSEA. J lost 1 base, V lost 3 bases, and 6 bases had no gene match. The CDR3: CSVEGTVGSYEQYF. CDR3 in DNA: TGCAGCGTTGAGGGGACAGTCGGGTCCTACGAGCAGTACTTC.

The rearrangement links TRBV7-2 to TRBJ1-1; TRBD1 matches 10 bases. CDR1 and CDR2 from the germline V gene are SGHTA and FQGNSA. The CDR3 totals 15 residues. V gave up 5 bases and J gave up 8 bases; unmatched junction bases: 11. The CDR3 here is CASSPTGGNTREAFF. CDR3 in DNA: TGTGCCAGCAGCCCGACAGGGGGCAACACGCGGGAAGCTTTCTTT.

A word on this clone: The sample holds other DNA sequences that translate to the same CDR3. This chain uses TRBV6-1 with TRBJ2-1; no clear D gene. CDR1 MNHNS and CDR2 SASEGT come from the germline V gene. The ends were cut back, 1 base at V and 0 bases at J, with 7 bases in the middle. The CDR3 is made up of 15 amino acids. CDR3 in amino acids: CASSEGSGSYNEQFF. The CDR3 nucleotides read TGTGCCAGCAGTGAAGGATCGGGCTCCTACAATGAGCAGTTCTTC.

CDR3 nucleotide sequence: TGTGCCAGCAGTGACCCCGAAGGACAGGGGCTGACCTACGAGCAGTACTTC. Translating gives CASSDPEGQGLTYEQYF. The J gene is TRBJ2-7, the V gene TRBV25-1, with 9 bases matching TRBD1. Germline trimming cut 3 bases from V and 2 bases from J; bases unmatched to any gene: 11. CDR3 length equals 17 residues. Germline V CDR1 and CDR2: MGHDK, SYGVNS.

This chain uses TRBV4-2 with TRBJ1-3; D gene ambiguous. Trimming cost V 5 bases and J 3 bases, with 17 bases left between them. This CDR3 spans 16 amino acids. From germline, CDR1 is LGHNA and CDR2 YNFKEQ. CDR3 coding DNA: TGTGCCAGCAGCACTCTCCCTACAGAACTTGGAAACACCATATATTTT. It translates to CASSTLPTELGNTIYF.

The chain has TRBV7-2 and TRBJ1-2; D not resolved. Germline CDR1 SGHTA, CDR2 FQGNSA. The CDR3 has 11 amino acids. V lost 2 bases and J lost 6, with 4 bases in between. The CDR3 bases are TGTGCCAGCAGCTTATCCGATGGCTACACCTTC. This translates into CASSLSDGYTF.

The rearrangement uses TRBV19 and TRBJ2-7; D might be TRBD1 (6 bases). V was pared by 0 bases and J by 6 bases, with 15 bases between. The V gene's germline CDR1 is LNHDA and CDR2 SQIVND (reference sequence). The CDR3 has 15 residues. The CDR3 here is CASSIEDSRRSEQYF. As DNA, the CDR3 is TGTGCCAGTAGTATAGAGGACAGTAGGAGGTCCGAGCAGTACTTC.

This sequence joins TRBV5-1 and TRBJ2-3; TRBD2 matches 10 bases. This CDR3 is built from 14 residues. After removal of 5 bases from V and 5 bases from J, the junction contained 5 bases not matched to a gene. Germline lookup yields CDR1 SGHRS and CDR2 YFSETQ. CDR3 residues: CASSRLAGGDTQYF. The CDR3, as DNA: TGCGCCAGCAGTCGACTAGCGGGCGGAGATACGCAGTATTTT.

The chain recombines TRBV5-1 with TRBJ2-1; TRBD1 agrees at 9 bases. Per the germline V gene, CDR1 is SGHRS and CDR2 is YFSETQ. The CDR3 consists of 14 residues. Germline trimming cut 4 bases from V and 8 bases from J; bases unmatched to any gene: 7. The CDR3 region is CASSIRTGVDEQFF. CDR3 coding DNA: TGCGCCAGCAGCATCCGGACAGGGGTCGATGAGCAGTTCTTC.

DNA of the CDR3: TGCGCCAGCAGCCAAGGGGGGCCGAAAGAGACCCAGTACTTC. This encodes CASSQGGPKETQYF. This rearrangement joins TRBV4-1 to TRBJ2-5; TRBD1 is a possible D gene (6 bases). Germline V lookup: CDR1 MGHRA, CDR2 YSYEKL. There are 14 residues in the CDR3. V was trimmed by 1 base and J by 3 bases, leaving 9 bases between them.

V and J are TRBV9 and TRBJ2-7, with TRBD2 matching 10 bases. The CDR3 consists of 16 residues. The V gene end was trimmed by 0 bases and the J gene end by 3 bases; junction bases not matched to a gene: 6. Germline V gene lookup returns CDR1 SGDLS and CDR2 YYNGEE. In DNA, the CDR3 is TGTGCCAGCAGCGTAGGATCACTAGCGGGAATCTACGAGCAGTACTTC. Protein sequence: CASSVGSLAGIYEQYF.